These T cell receptor beta chains were read from a single sample in a study of Tregs in tolerant kidney transplant recipients. The data were produced by immunoSEQ multiplex PCR, yet TCRdb's version contains in-frame clones alone and is incomplete. The top ten clones hold around 1.6% of a sample with 75,000 to 100,000 clones, 80% to 95% of them seen once. This material consisted of CD4+ T cells from blood (PBMCs), taken 12 months after the transplant. The receptors were sampled from a human patient who received a combined kidney and bone marrow transplant. Some of the T cells might come from the graft donor. The CDR3 runs from the conserved cysteine through the conserved F or W. D genes are given only for firm matches. Where a row states a size, it is once, few, many or the class of an expanded clone; other rows omit it.

d_gene,v_gene,j_gene,abundance,CDR3aa,CDR3nt
NA,TRBV2,TRBJ2-5,NA,CASKAGQETQYF,TGTGCCAGCAAGGCAGGTCAAGAGACCCAGTACTTC
TRBD1,TRBV29-1,TRBJ1-1,NA,CSVVRTGNTEAFF,TGCAGCGTGGTCAGGACAGGGAACACTGAAGCTTTCTTT
NA,TRBV19,TRBJ2-3,NA,CASSIYPSGSFSTDTQYF,TGTGCCAGTAGTATTTATCCCTCGGGATCCTTTAGCACAGATACGCAGTATTTT
NA,TRBV6-5,TRBJ2-7,NA,CASNPAGRDYEQYF,TGTGCCAGCAACCCCGCGGGGCGGGACTACGAGCAGTACTTC
NA,TRBV7-3,TRBJ2-3,NA,CASSLIASTDTQYF,TGTGCCAGCAGCTTAATAGCTAGCACAGATACGCAGTATTTT
NA,TRBV4-1,TRBJ1-1,NA,CASSQGRTVRGAFF,TGCGCCAGCAGCCAAGGCCGGACAGTCCGAGGAGCTTTCTTT
NA,TRBV29-1,TRBJ1-1,NA,CSVQTPPGEAFF,TGCAGCGTCCAGACACCCCCCGGTGAAGCTTTCTTT
NA,TRBV4-3,TRBJ1-1,NA,CASSQETGLGKNTEAFF,TGCGCCAGCAGCCAAGAGACAGGCTTGGGGAAGAACACTGAAGCTTTCTTT
NA,TRBV29-1,TRBJ1-2,NA,CSVGDDYGYTF,TGCAGCGTGGGAGATGACTATGGCTACACCTTC
NA,TRBV12-5,TRBJ2-3,NA,CASGLVKGGDTDTQYF,TGTGCTAGTGGTTTGGTAAAGGGGGGGGACACAGATACGCAGTATTTT
TRBD2,TRBV11-3,TRBJ2-1,NA,CASSLDWTSVFYNEQFF,TGTGCCAGCAGCTTAGATTGGACTAGCGTTTTCTACAATGAGCAGTTCTTC
TRBD2,TRBV7-2,TRBJ2-2,NA,CASSLVLAGLTTGELFF,TGTGCCAGCAGCTTAGTACTAGCGGGACTGACGACCGGGGAGCTGTTTTTT
TRBD1,TRBV10-3,TRBJ2-7,once,CAISGTGSYEQYF,TGTGCCATCAGTGGGACAGGCTCCTACGAGCAGTACTTC
TRBD2,TRBV18,TRBJ2-1,NA,CASSPSGLAGGRFF,TGTGCCAGCTCACCCTCGGGACTAGCGGGAGGGCGGTTCTTC
NA,TRBV6-1,TRBJ2-3,NA,CASSALLETTQYF,TGTGCCAGCAGTGCCTTACTAGAAACTACGCAGTATTTT
TRBD2,TRBV19,TRBJ2-1,NA,CASRNLAGDNGEQFF,TGTGCCAGTAGGAATCTAGCGGGAGACAATGGGGAGCAGTTCTTC
NA,TRBV7-3,TRBJ1-1,NA,CASSFGRRSEAFF,TGTGCCAGCAGCTTCGGTCGCCGGTCTGAAGCTTTCTTT
TRBD2,TRBV5-1,TRBJ2-1,NA,CASSLVLAGFHNEQFF,TGCGCCAGCAGCTTGGTACTAGCGGGATTTCACAATGAGCAGTTCTTC